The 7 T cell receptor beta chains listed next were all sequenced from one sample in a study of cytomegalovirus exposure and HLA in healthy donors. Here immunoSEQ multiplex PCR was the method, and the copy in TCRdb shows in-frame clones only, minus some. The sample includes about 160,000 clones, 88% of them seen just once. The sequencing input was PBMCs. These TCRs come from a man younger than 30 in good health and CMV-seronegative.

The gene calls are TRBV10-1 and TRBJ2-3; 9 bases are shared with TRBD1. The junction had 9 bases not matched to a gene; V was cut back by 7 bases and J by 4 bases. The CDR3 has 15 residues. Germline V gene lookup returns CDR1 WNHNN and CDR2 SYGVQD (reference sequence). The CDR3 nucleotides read TGCGCCAGCAATGGACAGGGGAGTATCGCAGATACGCAGTATTTT. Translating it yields CASNGQGSIADTQYF.

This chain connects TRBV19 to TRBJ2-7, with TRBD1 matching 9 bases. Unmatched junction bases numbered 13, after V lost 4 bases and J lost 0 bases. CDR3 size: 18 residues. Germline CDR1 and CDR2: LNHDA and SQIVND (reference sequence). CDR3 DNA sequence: TGTGCCAGTAGTACAAACCTCCTCGGGACAGGGATCTCCTACGAGCAGTACTTC. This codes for CASSTNLLGTGISYEQYF.

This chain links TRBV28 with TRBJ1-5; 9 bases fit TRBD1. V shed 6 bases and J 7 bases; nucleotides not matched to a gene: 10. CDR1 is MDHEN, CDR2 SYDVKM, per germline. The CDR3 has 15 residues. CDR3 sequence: CASRLTGGSGQPQHF. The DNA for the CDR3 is TGTGCCAGCAGACTCACAGGGGGCAGTGGACAGCCCCAGCATTTT. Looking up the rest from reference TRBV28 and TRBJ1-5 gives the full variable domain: DVKVTQSSRYLVKRTGEKVFLECVQDMDHENMFWYRQDPGLGLRLIYFSYDVKMKEKGDIPEGYSVSREKKERFSLILESASTNQTSMYLCASRLTGGSGQPQHFGDGTRLSIL.

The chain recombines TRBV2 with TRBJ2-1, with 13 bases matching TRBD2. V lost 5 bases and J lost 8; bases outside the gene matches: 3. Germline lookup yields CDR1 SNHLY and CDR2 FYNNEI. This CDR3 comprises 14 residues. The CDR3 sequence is CASSTSGRAHEQFF. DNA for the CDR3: TGTGCCAGCAGTACTAGCGGGAGGGCCCATGAGCAGTTCTTC.

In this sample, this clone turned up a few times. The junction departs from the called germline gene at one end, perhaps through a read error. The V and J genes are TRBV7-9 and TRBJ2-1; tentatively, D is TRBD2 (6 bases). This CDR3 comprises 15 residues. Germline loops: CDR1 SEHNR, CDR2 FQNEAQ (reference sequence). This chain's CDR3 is CASSLALSSYNEQFF. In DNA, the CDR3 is TGTGCCAGCAGCCTAGCGTTGAGCTCCTACAATGAGCAGTTCTTC.

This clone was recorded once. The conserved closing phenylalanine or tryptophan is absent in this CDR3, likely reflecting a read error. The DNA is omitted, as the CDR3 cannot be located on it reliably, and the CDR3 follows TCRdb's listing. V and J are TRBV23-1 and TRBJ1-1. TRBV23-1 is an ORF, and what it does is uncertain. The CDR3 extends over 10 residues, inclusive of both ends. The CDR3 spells CASSQSADYL.

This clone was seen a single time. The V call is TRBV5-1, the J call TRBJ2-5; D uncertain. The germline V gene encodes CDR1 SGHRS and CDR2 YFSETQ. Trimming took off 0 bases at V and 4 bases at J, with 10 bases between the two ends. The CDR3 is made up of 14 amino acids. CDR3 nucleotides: TGCGCCAGCAGCTTGGCGAGACTGCGAGAGACCCAGTACTTC. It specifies CASSLARLRETQYF.